This T cell receptor beta chain was recorded in a study of control samples from healthy donors and cancer patients. The data were produced by immunoSEQ multiplex PCR, yet TCRdb's version contains in-frame clones alone and is incomplete. The sample lists approximately 140,000 clones; approximately 93% were seen once. The V and J ends lost 1 base and 1 base respectively, with 5 bases between them. The CDR3 spans 13 residues. The germline CDR1 and CDR2 sequences are MGHRA and YSYEKL. The clonotype comes from a man aged 18 to 30 in good health. Sequencing was performed on blood. The rearrangement uses TRBV4-1 and TRBJ2-7; D is undetermined. DNA for the CDR3: TGCGCCAGCAGCCAAGCTGAATCCTACGAGCAGTACTTC. As protein: CASSQAESYEQYF.